This is a list of T cell receptor beta chains from one sample in a study of OX40 agonist ivuxolimab in advanced cancers. Using immunoSEQ multiplex PCR, the repertoire was profiled, and TCRdb retains in-frame clones only, with some absent. The sample yields 50,000 to 60,000 clones, around 86% seen once. The sample in question was CD4+ or CD8+ T cells sorted from blood, obtained in a trial of the OX40 agonist ivuxolimab. These receptors all stem from an adult with an advanced solid tumor such as melanoma, head and neck, liver or kidney cancer. Each CDR3 is given with its conserved first and last residue.

v_call	j_call	cdr3_aa
TRBV6-5	TRBJ2-2	CASSYYSGELFF
TRBV11-2	TRBJ2-3	CASSAGGSTDTQYF
TRBV2	TRBJ1-2	CASSGPGTRELSYGYTF
TRBV7-3	TRBJ2-6	CASSPKSGDSGANVLTF
TRBV7-9	TRBJ1-4	CASSLGPEGEKLFF
TRBV10-1	TRBJ1-3	CASFGFPPARWEDGGNTIYF
TRBV2	TRBJ2-7	CASSVGGGAYEQYF
TRBV6-4	TRBJ2-3	CASSENRGYGDTQYF
TRBV2	TRBJ2-7	CASSESARPARFRGIYEQYF
TRBV10-1	TRBJ2-2	CASSETGELFF
TRBV7-9	TRBJ2-5	CASSLVAGVETQYF
TRBV6-5	TRBJ1-6	CASSYSGESNSPLHF
TRBV4-2	TRBJ2-1	CASSQEIGRRSSYNEQFF
TRBV7-3	TRBJ2-3	CASSQTGGDDTQYF
TRBV2	TRBJ2-3	CASSAQGGGSTDTQYF
TRBV19	TRBJ1-3	CASSIAANGNTIYF
TRBV18	TRBJ2-5	CASARDSQETQYF
TRBV7-3	TRBJ2-2	CASSPFVGGDTGELFF
TRBV9	TRBJ2-2	CASSVDTGVYTGELFF
TRBV5-6	TRBJ2-6	CASSLLDPARRANVLTF
TRBV28	TRBJ1-5	CASSFWEKGDQPQHF
TRBV9	TRBJ1-6	CASSLTGDSTNSPLHF
TRBV21-1	TRBJ1-6	CASSPRTSGPYNSPLHF
TRBV7-9	TRBJ1-1	CASRVGVNTEAFF
TRBV10-3	TRBJ2-1	CAIRGPVFNEQFF
TRBV28	TRBJ1-1	CASSKSTGVIATEAFF
TRBV5-4	TRBJ2-3	CASSLARSDTQYF
TRBV30	TRBJ2-1	CAWSGSGDEQFF
TRBV5-8	TRBJ1-5	CASSQTGSNQPQHF
TRBV27	TRBJ1-1	CASSFFHPPGQGVNTEAFF
TRBV5-1	TRBJ1-3	CASSLQGLGSGNTIYF
TRBV2	TRBJ1-5	CASSEVVSYSNQPQHF
TRBV18	TRBJ2-5	CASSPPQGWETQYF
TRBV6-5	TRBJ2-7	CASSYSGGRPYEQYF
TRBV28	TRBJ1-2	CASGGEGTAAILYGYTF
TRBV7-6	TRBJ2-5	CASSRQGSQETQYF
TRBV9	TRBJ2-7	CASSRTVASYEQYF
TRBV30	TRBJ2-1	CAWSSELRRGRNEQFF
TRBV5-6	TRBJ2-2	CASSLGPTSALTNTGELFF
TRBV7-3	TRBJ2-1	CASSISRGNEQFF
TRBV10-1	TRBJ2-3	CASSESGGETDTQYF
TRBV28	TRBJ2-5	CASSRTASGPQYF
TRBV25-1	TRBJ1-4	CASSRDRGDEKLFF
TRBV27	TRBJ2-3	CASSLSSSSGRTDTQYF
TRBV6-1	TRBJ1-1	CASSEQGTEAFF
TRBV5-1	TRBJ1-5	CASSTEGDQPQHF
TRBV5-4	TRBJ1-5	CASSSGGGSNQPQHF
TRBV7-9	TRBJ2-2	CASSRGTGELFF
TRBV6-5	TRBJ1-5	CATGGNQPQHF
TRBV9	TRBJ2-1	CASSVALREHNEQFF
TRBV10-3	TRBJ2-5	CAIRDHLGRGQETQYF
TRBV28	TRBJ2-7	CASRPSLATSYEQYF
TRBV6-6	TRBJ2-3	CASSYTRELTDTQYF